The TCR beta chain under discussion was sequenced for a study of healthy donors' naive CD4 and CD8 T cells. Turning to the study itself: Three donor age groups were sampled: 20-25, 40-50 and 60-70 years; half female.

TCR libraries were built from about 520 ng of total RNA by linear amplification. From the reads, TCRdb called clonotypes with MiXCR, one entry per CDR3 protein. This table has 200,000 or so distinct CDR3 sequences, 65% to 80% appearing once. V trimming: 3 bases; J trimming: 6 bases; junction bases outside the gene matches: 2. The CDR3 is 14 amino acids. The germline CDR1 and CDR2 sequences are KGHSH and LQKENI. Findings and caveats of the study: Positive CDR3 charge linked to CD4+ cells, negative to CD8+ cells.

CD4+CD8-CD45RO-CD45RA+ cells were naive CD4+; CD8+CD4-CD45RA+CD27bright cells were naive CD8+. There are a few counts of this clonotype. Antigen: not known. The chain combines TRBV18 with TRBJ2-7, with TRBD2 matching 13 bases. The sequence derives from a pool of human donors in good health; the sample pools cells from several healthy donors. The material sequenced was naive CD4+ and CD8+ T cells sorted from blood, pooled from several donors. The CDR3 region is CASSPGLAGSEQYF. As DNA, the CDR3 is TGTGCCAGCTCACCGGGACTAGCGGGAAGCGAGCAGTACTTC. Complete variable domain (other parts from reference TRBV18 and TRBJ2-7): NAGVMQNPRHLVRRRGQEARLRCSPMKGHSHVYWYRQLPEEGLKFMVYLQKENIIDESGMPKERFSAEFPKEGPSILRIQQVVRGDSAAYFCASSPGLAGSEQYFGPGTRLTVT.